The 32 T cell receptor beta chains reported below all come from one sample, sequenced in a study of T cell repertoires in ileal Crohn's disease. Here immunoSEQ multiplex PCR was the method, and the copy in TCRdb shows in-frame clones only, minus some. The sample consists of hundreds of clones, more than 75% of them appearing once. The sample consisted of ileal tissue. These TCRs come from an adult with Crohn's disease.

The rearrangement joins TRBV9 to TRBJ2-2; perhaps TRBD2 as D (7 bases). Between the trimmed V and J ends, which lost 0 bases and 0 bases, there was a span of 9 bases. Germline loops: CDR1 SGDLS, CDR2 YYNGEE. The CDR3 length is 16 residues. CDR3 nucleotides: TGTGCCAGCAGCGTAGAGGGGGGGGCGAACACCGGGGAGCTGTTTTTT. As protein: CASSVEGGANTGELFF.

The rearrangement links TRBV2 to TRBJ1-3; 8 nucleotides agree with TRBD1. CDR3 size: 15 residues. V shed 6 bases, J shed 2 bases, and the junction held 6 bases outside the gene matches. Germline loops: CDR1 SNHLY, CDR2 FYNNEI. This CDR3 is CASRASTGAGNTIYF. In DNA form, the CDR3 reads TGTGCCAGCAGGGCATCGACAGGGGCTGGAAACACCATATATTTT.

The chain links TRBV28 to TRBJ2-3; 8 nucleotides match TRBD2. Germline CDR1 is MDHEN and CDR2 is SYDVKM. CDR3 length: 14 residues. V trimming: 6 bases; J trimming: 0 bases; junction bases outside the gene matches: 2. The CDR3 nucleotides are TGTGCCAGCAGGCCGGGGGGGAGCACAGATACGCAGTATTTT. Its protein is CASRPGGSTDTQYF.

This clone has a single count. The chain is built from TRBV5-1 and TRBJ1-1; D is perhaps TRBD1 (6 bases). This CDR3 comprises 14 residues. The V gene's germline CDR1 is SGHRS and CDR2 YFSETQ. The V gene lost 2 bases and the J gene lost 10 bases, with 18 bases spanning the gap. The CDR3 sequence: CASSLQWGRDVAFF. CDR3 DNA: TGCGCCAGCAGCTTACAATGGGGGCGAGATGTAGCTTTCTTT.

V usage is TRBV10-3 and J usage is TRBJ1-4; perhaps TRBD1 as D (5 bases). The CDR3 is 14 residues long. V lost 4 bases and J lost 7, with 13 bases in between. The germline CDR1 and CDR2 sequences are ENHRY and SYGVKD. The CDR3 DNA reads TGTGCCATCAGTGTTGGGGGAGGCGCTGAAAAACTGTTTTTT. Its translation: CAISVGGGAEKLFF.

V gene TRBV28 combines with J gene TRBJ2-1; 7 bases line up with TRBD2. The V and J ends lost 6 bases and 7 bases, in that order; junction bases with no gene match: 24. CDR3 size: 19 residues. Germline CDR1 MDHEN, CDR2 SYDVKM. The CDR3: CASSTSGLRGRGDGNEQFF. The CDR3 nucleotides are TGTGCCAGCAGCACTTCAGGGTTACGAGGCCGGGGGGATGGAAATGAGCAGTTCTTC. The variable domain in full, completed from reference TRBV28 and TRBJ2-1, reads DVKVTQSSRYLVKRTGEKVFLECVQDMDHENMFWYRQDPGLGLRLIYFSYDVKMKEKGDIPEGYSVSREKKERFSLILESASTNQTSMYLCASSTSGLRGRGDGNEQFFGPGTRLTVL.

The rearrangement links TRBV5-3 to TRBJ2-7; D is possibly TRBD2 (5 bases). TRBV5-3 qualifies as an ORF whose function is uncertain. V lost 4 bases and J lost 2, with 13 bases in between. The CDR3 sequence is 14 residues long. The CDR3 coding sequence is TGTGCCAGAAGCGGCGGGTCAATTACCTACGAGCAGTACTTC. Translating gives CARSGGSITYEQYF.

This chain uses TRBV5-1 with TRBJ1-2; 9 nucleotides align to TRBD1. CDR1 is SGHRS and CDR2 is YFSETQ in the germline V gene. The V segment lost 3 bases and the J segment 7 bases; nucleotides outside the gene matches: 7. This CDR3 is 14 amino acids long. The CDR3 loop is CASSSGQGNGGYTF. Here the CDR3 DNA reads TGCGCCAGCAGCTCCGGACAGGGGAACGGTGGCTACACCTTC.

The chain employs TRBV4-1 and TRBJ2-2, with 7 positions matching TRBD1. The germline V gene has CDR1 MGHRA and CDR2 YSYEKL. V shed 0 bases, J shed 8 bases, and the junction held 15 bases outside the gene matches. The CDR3 sequence is 18 residues long. Here the CDR3 reads CASSQDPPQGVMSGELFF. The CDR3 DNA reads as TGCGCCAGCAGCCAAGATCCCCCGCAGGGGGTTATGAGTGGGGAGCTGTTTTTT.

The chain is built from TRBV9 and TRBJ2-7, with a weak D call TRBD2 (5 bases). Looked up from germline, CDR1 is SGDLS and CDR2 is YYNGEE. V was trimmed by 4 bases and J by 2 bases, leaving 10 bases between them. This CDR3 spans 13 amino acids. CDR3 coding DNA: TGTGCCAGCAGCCCCCACGGGACCTACGAGCAGTACTTC. Protein product: CASSPHGTYEQYF.

This clone appeared a single time. The chain uses TRBV28 and TRBJ2-3, with 10 bases matching TRBD1. CDR1 and CDR2 (germline): MDHEN, SYDVKM. J gave up 13 bases and V 5 bases, and 3 bases lay outside the gene matches. CDR3 size: 11 residues. CDR3 sequence reads: CASSLGQGEYF. The CDR3 DNA reads TGTGCCAGCAGTCTCGGACAGGGGGAGTATTTT.

This chain connects TRBV5-1 to TRBJ1-2; D not resolved. Germline CDR1 and CDR2: SGHRS and YFSETQ. The CDR3 totals 15 residues. Trimming removed 7 bases at V and 7 bases at J, with 23 bases between. CDR3 DNA: TGCGCCAGCGCCACTGCACCCCCCCTTTCCGGTGGCTACACCTTC. Translation: CASATAPPLSGGYTF.

The J gene is TRBJ2-7, the V gene TRBV7-2, with a weak D call TRBD1 (5 bases). V lost 3 bases and J 6 bases, leaving 9 bases between the germline ends. Germline V gene sequence: CDR1 SGHTA, CDR2 FQGNSA. The CDR3 extends over 12 amino acids. CDR3: CASSFTGFEQYF. In nucleotides, the CDR3 is TGTGCCAGCAGCTTTACAGGTTTCGAGCAGTACTTC.

This chain joins TRBV15 and TRBJ1-4; D perhaps matches TRBD1 (5 bases). V was cut by 2 bases and J by 8 bases, with 12 bases left in between. CDR1 is LNHNV, CDR2 YYDKDF, per germline (reference sequence). The CDR3 consists of 14 residues. CDR3 region: CATSRQGGVEKLFF. For the CDR3, the DNA is TGTGCCACCAGCAGACAGGGTGGCGTAGAAAAACTGTTTTTT.

J is TRBJ1-2 and V is TRBV13; D perhaps matches TRBD1 (6 bases). V lost 4 bases and J lost 0, with 18 bases in between. There are 17 residues in the CDR3. From germline, CDR1 is PRHDT and CDR2 FYEKMQ (reference sequence). CDR3 residues: CASSYGTTRTSNYGYTF. The DNA for the CDR3 is TGTGCCAGCAGCTACGGGACAACTAGAACTTCTAACTATGGCTACACCTTC.

This rearrangement joins TRBV14 to TRBJ1-2; 7 bases line up with TRBD1. V shed 1 base, J shed 6 bases, and the junction held 5 bases outside the gene matches. Germline V lookup: CDR1 SGHDN, CDR2 FVKESK. The CDR3 is 14 amino acids. The CDR3 here is CASSQGQGWDGYTF. DNA for the CDR3: TGTGCCAGCAGCCAAGGACAGGGTTGGGATGGCTACACCTTC.

The chain carries TRBV18 and TRBJ1-1; D might be TRBD1 (5 bases). Trimming pared 3 bases from V and 1 base from J, leaving 9 bases between. CDR1 and CDR2 (germline): KGHSH, LQKENI. The length of the CDR3 is 14 residues. The CDR3 here is CASSPTEANTEAFF. The CDR3, as DNA: TGTGCCAGCTCACCGACAGAGGCGAACACTGAAGCTTTCTTT.

This chain links TRBV11-2 with TRBJ2-3; D might be TRBD2 (5 bases). CDR3 length equals 14 residues. V lost 1 base and J lost 7, with 12 bases in between. The V gene's germline CDR1 is SGHAT and CDR2 FQNNGV. The CDR3 region has the DNA TGTGCCAGCAGCTTAGCCCCTACTAGAAATACGCAGTATTTT. Its protein is CASSLAPTRNTQYF.

V and J are TRBV7-3 and TRBJ2-1; TRBD2 agrees at 8 bases. Germline V gene data show CDR1 as SGHTA and CDR2 as FQGTGA. This CDR3 is built from 14 residues. V was pared by 3 bases and J by 9 bases, with 7 bases of the junction left unmatched. The DNA for the CDR3 is TGTGCCAGCAGCTTCGGGGGGGGGAAGGTTGAGCAGTTCTTC. Protein: CASSFGGGKVEQFF.

The genes are TRBV5-8 and TRBJ1-5; 7 bases match TRBD1. V shed 5 bases, J shed 11 bases, and the junction held 4 bases outside the gene matches. CDR3 length equals 11 residues. Per germline, CDR1 SGHTS and CDR2 YDEGEE. Here the CDR3 DNA reads TGTGCCAGCAGAGAGGGGGCGGCCCAGCATTTT. It specifies CASREGAAQHF.

The chain combines TRBV11-2 with TRBJ2-5; D ambiguous. TRBJ2-7 explains the end of the DNA better; the J call may be wrong. This CDR3 comprises 13 residues. CDR1 and CDR2 (germline): SGHAT, FQNNGV. The CDR3 sequence: CASSLIEPYEQYF. The CDR3 DNA is TGTGCCAGCAGCTTAATAGAGCCCTACGAGCAGTACTTC.

This clone turned up a few times. The genes are TRBV4-3 and TRBJ2-1; 11 bases agree with TRBD2. In germline, CDR1 is LGHNA, CDR2 YSLEER. V lost 0 bases and J lost 8; bases outside the gene matches: 9. The CDR3 sequence is 17 residues long. In DNA, the CDR3 is TGCGCCAGCAGCCAAGAATATTCACTAGCGGGGGTCTATGAGCAGTTCTTC. The encoded protein is CASSQEYSLAGVYEQFF.

This clone has just one count. This rearrangement joins TRBV4-1 to TRBJ2-5; 9 nucleotides line up with TRBD2. The V gene end was trimmed by 1 base and the J gene end by 4 bases; junction bases not matched to a gene: 10. Germline loops: CDR1 MGHRA, CDR2 YSYEKL. The CDR3 runs 17 residues. CDR3: CASSQVPRGGDRETQYF. The CDR3 bases are TGCGCCAGCAGCCAAGTACCCCGCGGGGGGGACAGAGAGACCCAGTACTTC.

This chain joins TRBV6-6 and TRBJ2-7; 10 bases line up with TRBD2. The germline gives CDR1 MNHNY, CDR2 SVGAGI (reference sequence). CDR3 length: 13 amino acids. V shed 6 bases, J shed 6 bases, and the junction held 5 bases outside the gene matches. CDR3 nucleotide sequence: TGTGCCAGCAGCTTAGCGGGGGGCGTCGAGCAGTACTTC. It is translated as CASSLAGGVEQYF.

This chain connects TRBV23-1 to TRBJ1-1, with 9 nucleotides matching TRBD1. TRBV23-1 is assigned to the ORF class and has an uncertain function. The CDR3 spans 11 residues. V shed 9 bases and J 11 bases; nucleotides not matched to a gene: 7. CDR3 sequence reads: CARPAGTGAFF. DNA of the CDR3: TGCGCCAGACCTGCCGGGACAGGGGCTTTCTTT.

This clone is a singleton in its sample. The chain carries TRBV21-1 and TRBJ2-2; the DNA was not used to check the table's D call, TRBD2. TRBV21-1 is assigned pseudogene status. The CDR3 runs 21 residues. The CDR3 is CASSKETAGIIAGASTGELFF. The CDR3 DNA sequence: TGTGCCAGCAGCAAAGAGACCGCAGGGATAATAGCGGGGGCGAGCACCGGGGAGCTGTTTTTT.

The chain combines TRBV28 with TRBJ2-7, with a weak D call TRBD1 (5 bases). Trimming stripped 2 bases from V and 4 bases from J, with 15 bases between. The CDR3 runs to 15 residues. Germline V gives CDR1 MDHEN, CDR2 SYDVKM. The CDR3 DNA reads as TGTGCCAGCAGTTTAGGTGGGGCCGGATCGTACGAGCAGTACGTC. It is translated as CASSLGGAGSYEQYV.

This clone was found once. The rearrangement uses TRBV11-3 and TRBJ2-7; TRBD2 agrees at 7 bases. V dropped 1 base and J dropped 0; count of bases not matched to a gene: 6. This CDR3 has 16 residues. Germline CDR1 SGHNT, CDR2 YENEEA. Here the CDR3 reads CASSLGRRGSSYEQYF. The CDR3 DNA reads TGTGCCAGCAGCTTAGGTAGGCGGGGGAGCTCCTACGAGCAGTACTTC.

This clone was counted a few times. The chain carries TRBV5-6 and TRBJ2-7; no clear D. V lost 1 base and J 0 bases, leaving 5 bases between the germline ends. The germline V gene encodes CDR1 SGHDT and CDR2 YYEEEE. The CDR3 is 13 amino acids. For the CDR3, the DNA is TGTGCCAGCAGCTTGACAGCCTCCTACGAGCAGTACTTC. This translates into CASSLTASYEQYF.

This clone is hyperexpanded in the sample. The chain is built from TRBV6-5 and TRBJ1-2, with a possible D match to TRBD1 (5 bases). CDR1 is MNHEY and CDR2 is SVGAGI in the germline V gene. The germline V and J ends were trimmed by 4 bases and 4 bases, with 7 bases remaining between them. The CDR3 is 12 residues long. As DNA, the CDR3 is TGTGCCAGCAGTTTTGACAGCTATGGCTACACCTTC. It is translated as CASSFDSYGYTF.

The chain links TRBV5-6 to TRBJ2-7; perhaps TRBD2 as D (5 bases). Per the germline V gene, CDR1 is SGHDT and CDR2 is YYEEEE. V was cut by 5 bases and J by 6 bases, with 18 bases left in between. CDR3 length: 14 amino acids. The CDR3 spells CASRSSPTSSEQYF. For the CDR3, the DNA is TGTGCCAGCAGATCCTCTCCTACTAGTTCCGAGCAGTACTTC.

Regarding this clone: In the same sample, other DNA sequences code for this CDR3. The chain employs TRBV4-1 and TRBJ2-1; 8 nucleotides align to TRBD2. This CDR3 contains 16 residues. CDR1 is MGHRA and CDR2 is YSYEKL in the germline V gene. Unmatched junction bases numbered 6, after V lost 1 base and J lost 4 bases. CDR3 protein: CASSQGRGGRYNEQFF. The DNA for the CDR3 is TGCGCCAGCAGCCAAGGACGGGGGGGGCGGTACAATGAGCAGTTCTTC.